The 19 T cell receptor beta chains below were found in one sample sequenced in a study of molecular identifiers for immune sequencing clone quantification. TCRdb called the PCR reads again in MiXCR, with one record for every CDR3 protein. The sample holds about 510,000 distinct CDR3 sequences, around 23% seen once. The sequenced material came from naive CD8+ T cells from blood, with Jurkat cell RNA spiked in. The subset denotes: FACS-sorted CD8+CD4-CCR7+CD45RA+ naive T cells. The source of these receptors is a human donor in good health. Some libraries in this study had Jurkat cell RNA spiked in.

The V gene is TRBV30, the J gene TRBJ2-3; no reliable D call. The CDR3 sequence is 15 residues long. V lost 1 base to trimming and J lost 7 bases, with 18 bases between them. Germline V gene sequence: CDR1 GTSNPN, CDR2 SVGIG (reference sequence). CDR3 amino acids: CAWSDRATVPYTQYF. CDR3 DNA sequence: TGTGCCTGGAGTGACCGGGCCACCGTGCCCTATACGCAGTATTTT.

As for this clonotype: This may stem from a read error, because a much larger clone lies one nucleotide away. This chain joins TRBV4-1 and TRBJ1-5; D is perhaps TRBD1 (6 bases). This CDR3 region has 16 residues. Germline V gene lookup returns CDR1 MGHRA and CDR2 YSYEKL. The CDR3 spells CASSRSTGLGNQPPHF. CDR3 DNA: TGCGCCAGCAGCCGATCTACAGGGCTTGGCAATCAGCCCCCGCATTTT.

In regard to this clonotype: The DNA is omitted, as the CDR3 cannot be located on it reliably, and the CDR3 follows TCRdb's listing. V gene TRBV20-1 combines with J gene TRBJ2-3. The CDR3 is 16 residues long, ends included. CDR1 is DFQATT and CDR2 is SNEGSKA in the germline V gene (reference sequence). Here the CDR3 reads CSARVGMGIFVDTRYF.

Comments on this clonotype: Being one base from a much bigger clone, this may be a read error. The gene calls are TRBV6-6 and TRBJ2-7; TRBD1 might be the D (5 bases). Germline CDR1 reads MNHNY; CDR2 reads SVGAGI (reference sequence). Trimming cost V 5 bases and J 6 bases, with 11 bases left between them. This CDR3 has 12 residues. The CDR3 sequence: CASSQDTCEQYF. As DNA, the CDR3 is TGTGCCAGCAGTCAGGACACGTGCGAGCAGTACTTC.

This clonotype occurred many times. CDR3 protein: CASSLSSADTQYF. The DNA of the CDR3 is TGTGCCAGCAGTTTATCGTCGGCAGATACGCAGTATTTT. The V and J genes are TRBV27 and TRBJ2-3; D uncertain. Germline CDR1 and CDR2: MNHEY and SMNVEV (reference sequence). This CDR3 has 13 amino acids. V was clipped by 0 bases and J by 4 bases, with 5 bases between them.

The chain uses TRBV4-2 and TRBJ2-2, with 10 bases lining up with TRBD2. Germline V gene sequence: CDR1 LGHNA, CDR2 YNFKEQ. The CDR3 has 16 amino acids. The V and J ends lost 4 bases and 6 bases, in that order; junction bases with no gene match: 8. The CDR3 DNA sequence: TGTGCCAGCAGCCCTCTAGCGGGAGAAGGTGCCGGGGAGCTGTTTTTT. Its protein is CASSPLAGEGAGELFF.

Comments on this clonotype: Because the CDR3 is missing its conserved closing phenylalanine or tryptophan, this is likely a read error. The genes are TRBV6-5 and TRBJ1-1; possibly TRBD1 for D (5 bases). Deletions cut 7 bases from V and 9 bases from J, with 21 bases between. Germline CDR1 is MNHEY and CDR2 is SVGAGI. This CDR3 comprises 14 residues. CDR3: CASKLRTPSLKAFS. CDR3 in DNA: TGTGCCAGCAAACTCAGGACACCGAGTTTGAAAGCTTTCTCT.

This clonotype turned up a few times. V and J are TRBV6-5 and TRBJ2-7, with D maybe TRBD2 (6 bases). Germline V gene sequence: CDR1 MNHEY, CDR2 SVGAGI. CDR3 length: 14 amino acids. The V end was cut by 8 bases, the J end by 1 base, with 15 bases between. The CDR3: CASWGWGESYEQYF. CDR3 in DNA: TGTGCCAGCTGGGGGTGGGGGGAATCCTACGAGCAGTACTTC.

This clonotype was seen a handful of times. The rearrangement uses TRBV4-3 and TRBJ2-2; TRBD2 aligns across 9 bases. Germline V gene lookup returns CDR1 LGHNA and CDR2 YSLEER. J gave up 0 bases and V 0 bases, and 11 bases lay outside the gene matches. The CDR3 has 20 amino acids. The CDR3 spells CASSQDRLAGLNSNTGELFF. The CDR3 nucleotides are TGCGCCAGCAGCCAAGATCGGCTAGCGGGGCTAAATTCGAACACCGGGGAGCTGTTTTTT.

The sample holds a few counts of this clonotype. The rearrangement links TRBV11-2 to TRBJ2-2; 8 bases are a match to TRBD1. The CDR3 runs 15 residues. Germline-derived CDR1 and CDR2 are SGHAT and FQNNGV. V shed 4 bases, J shed 7 bases, and the junction held 8 bases outside the gene matches. For the CDR3, the DNA is TGTGCCAGCAGCTCCGGGACAGGTTTTAGCGGGGAGCTGTTTTTT. As protein: CASSSGTGFSGELFF.

Details on this clonotype: This sequence may be a read error, since a much larger clone differs from it by one base. The chain carries TRBV6-2 or TRBV6-3 and TRBJ1-1, with D unclear. CDR1 MNHEY and CDR2 SVGEGT come from the germline V gene. The CDR3 is 13 residues long. CDR3 coding DNA: TGTGCCAGCACTTACCGTGAGTGGACTGAAGCTTCCTTT. Translating it yields CASTYREWTEASF.

The sample holds a few counts of this clonotype. CDR3 DNA: TGCGCCAGCAGCCAAGATGGGACAGGGGTATACGAGCAGTACTTC. It is translated as CASSQDGTGVYEQYF. The genes are TRBV4-3 and TRBJ2-7, with 10 positions matching TRBD1. Looked up from germline, CDR1 is LGHNA and CDR2 is YSLEER. The trim removed 0 bases at V and 4 bases at J, leaving 3 bases unmatched. The CDR3 is made up of 15 amino acids.

This clonotype came up a few times. The chain couples TRBV5-5 to TRBJ1-1; D is unresolved. Per the germline V gene, CDR1 is SGHKS and CDR2 is YYEKEE (reference sequence). Trimming removed 1 base at V and 2 bases at J, with 12 bases between. The length of the CDR3 is 15 residues. CDR3 loop: CASSLSRAFNTEAFF. CDR3 sequence (DNA): TGTGCCAGCAGCTTGTCTAGGGCGTTTAACACTGAAGCTTTCTTT.

Here the CDR3 DNA reads TGTGCCAGCAGTTCCGAGCTGAGAGATACGCAGTATTTT. It specifies CASSSELRDTQYF. The chain is built from TRBV6-5 and TRBJ2-3; D is undetermined. The CDR3 spans 13 residues. V was trimmed by 4 bases and J by 5 bases, leaving 10 bases between them. CDR1 is MNHEY, CDR2 SVGAGI, per germline.

The chain links TRBV29-1 to TRBJ2-7; TRBD2 is a possible D gene (6 bases). The germline V gene encodes CDR1 SQVTM and CDR2 ANQGSEA. The CDR3 consists of 12 residues. The germline V and J ends were trimmed by 7 bases and 3 bases, with 13 bases remaining between them. CDR3 residues: CSAVGGIYEQYF. The DNA for the CDR3 is TGCAGCGCTGTAGGCGGGATCTACGAGCAGTACTTC.

This clonotype has ten or more counts. The V and J genes are TRBV7-8 and TRBJ1-5; D possibly corresponds to TRBD1 (6 bases). The germline V gene has CDR1 SGHVS and CDR2 FQNEAQ. This CDR3 is built from 16 residues. Trimming stripped 4 bases from V and 2 bases from J, with 15 bases between. The DNA for the CDR3 is TGTGCCAGCAGCTCAGGGACATCAGTGGGCAATCAGCCCCAGCATTTT. Encoded protein: CASSSGTSVGNQPQHF.

This clonotype was observed at least ten times. The V call is TRBV6-6, the J call TRBJ2-3; weak D call: TRBD1 (6 bases). This CDR3 is 14 amino acids long. The germline CDR1 and CDR2 sequences are MNHNY and SVGAGI (reference sequence). V was trimmed by 5 bases and J by 1 base, leaving 10 bases between them. The CDR3 sequence is CASSLYRGTDTQYF. CDR3 nucleotide sequence: TGTGCCAGCAGTCTATACAGGGGCACAGATACGCAGTATTTT.

This clonotype was recorded a few times. This chain uses TRBV11-3 with TRBJ2-7, with a possible D match to TRBD2 (5 bases). V gave up 4 bases and J gave up 6 bases, with 22 bases separating them. Germline V CDR1 and CDR2: SGHNT, YENEEA. The CDR3 runs to 16 residues. The CDR3 sequence: CASSSTKSGPEGEQYF. DNA of the CDR3: TGTGCCAGCAGCTCCACAAAATCGGGCCCCGAGGGCGAGCAGTACTTC. The full variable domain, with the rest looked up from reference TRBV11-3 and TRBJ2-7, is EAGVVQSPRYKIIEKKQPVAFWCNPISGHNTLYWYLQNLGQGPELLIRYENEEAVDDSQLPKDRFSAERLKGVDSTLKIQPAELGDSAVYLCASSSTKSGPEGEQYFGPGTRLTVT.

About this clonotype: This sequence may be a read error, since a much larger clone differs from it by one base. The V call is TRBV28, the J call TRBJ2-1, with 9 bases that match TRBD2. With V trimmed by 8 bases and J by 13 bases, 15 bases remained unmatched. The CDR3 length is 14 residues. CDR1 and CDR2 (germline): MDHEN, SYDVKM. CDR3 amino acids: CASLTREGRSDQFF. The CDR3 DNA sequence: TGTGCCAGCCTGACGCGGGAGGGCCGTAGTGACCAGTTCTTC.